The TCR beta chain under discussion was sequenced for a study of CD8 T cells in Susac syndrome. Overall study findings and caveats: Only a relatively small number of individuals were included in the TCR sequencing and HLA analysis.

Sequencing of TCR beta was carried out in blood CD8+ and CD4+ T cells. TEMRA cells were enriched by FACS, while CD8+ and CD4+ T cells were obtained through a negative isolation that was performed magnetically. cDNA came from about 0.5 to 1 ug RNA primed by random hexamers. Across 54 Vbeta and 13 Jbeta, TCR beta CDR3 was amplified with immunoSEQ multiplex PCR. TCRdb re-analysed the immunoSEQ multiplex PCR reads in MiXCR, keeping a single row per CDR3 protein. Here the sample spans about 300,000 distinct CDR3 sequences, roughly 85% being singletons. Points on this clonotype: Its antigen is currently unknown.

V lost 5 bases to trimming and J lost 4 bases, with 15 bases between them. The CDR3 sequence is 15 residues long. The source material was CD8+ T cells from PBMCs. The gene calls are TRBV12-3 or TRBV12-4 and TRBJ1-5; weak D call: TRBD1 (6 bases). This TCR was recovered from a human donor with multiple sclerosis. The CDR3 DNA reads TGTGCCAGCAGTCCAGGACAGTGGGGGAATCAGCCCCAGCATTTT. This codes for CASSPGQWGNQPQHF.